This TCR beta chain was recovered during a study of beta chain features in type 1 diabetes. V was pared by 8 bases and J by 3 bases, with 10 bases of the junction left unmatched. The germline gives CDR1 SGHTA, CDR2 FQGNSA. The CDR3 covers 16 residues. The study's findings and limits: Across all four CD4+ subsets, people with type 1 diabetes showed modestly shorter TCRB CDR3s. A closer apparent resemblance between naive, central memory and Treg TCRB repertoires was seen in patients than in healthy donors.

To note about this clone: Its target is not known.

All of the isolated RNA was reverse transcribed, so expressed TCRB transcripts were sequenced. Some clones are missing from TCRdb's copy, which holds only in-frame ones; the method was immunoSEQ multiplex PCR. This repertoire shows 250,000 to 300,000 clones, roughly an eighth found once; its top ten account for 0.015% to 0.02%. Sequencing input: naive CD4+ T cells from blood. The TCR was taken from a man aged 25-45 years with type 1 diabetes. The chain joins TRBV7-2 to TRBJ2-3, with TRBD2 identical over 11 bases. The CDR3 protein is CASREGLAGRTDTQYF. In DNA, the CDR3 is TGTGCCAGCCGGGAAGGACTAGCGGGCCGTACAGATACGCAGTATTTT.